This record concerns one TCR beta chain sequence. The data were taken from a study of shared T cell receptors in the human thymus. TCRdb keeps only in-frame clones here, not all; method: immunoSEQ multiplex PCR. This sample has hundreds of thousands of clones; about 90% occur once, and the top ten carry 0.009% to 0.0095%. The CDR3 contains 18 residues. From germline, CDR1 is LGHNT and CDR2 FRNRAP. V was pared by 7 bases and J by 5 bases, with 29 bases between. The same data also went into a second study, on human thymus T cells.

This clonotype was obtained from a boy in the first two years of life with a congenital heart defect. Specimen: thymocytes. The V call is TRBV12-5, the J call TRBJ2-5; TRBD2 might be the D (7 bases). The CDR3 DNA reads TGTGCTAGTGCTCTCCCCGTCGGGGGTAGGGGGGGCCGGGAGACCCAGTACTTC. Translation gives CASALPVGGRGGRETQYF.